This T cell receptor beta chain appears in the sequencing data of a study of blood T cell repertoires in COVID-19. TCRdb's table, derived via immunoSEQ multiplex PCR, lists solely in-frame clones and lacks some. Of about 260,000 clones listed, around 87% are singletons. V lost 5 bases, J lost 0 bases, and 10 bases stayed unmatched. This CDR3 region has 15 residues. CDR1 is SQVTM, CDR2 ANQGSEA, per germline. This clone appeared a single time. This clonotype was sampled from a woman aged 55-69 years with COVID-19, enrolled during active disease. The chain joins TRBV29-1 to TRBJ2-7; 7 bases are a match to TRBD2. The sequencing input was peripheral blood. CDR3 amino acids: CSVWLGTSVSYEQYF. CDR3 in DNA: TGCAGCGTTTGGTTGGGAACTAGCGTCTCCTACGAGCAGTACTTC.